This T cell receptor (delta chain) was identified during a study of delta chain sequences of gamma delta T cells (dated by TCRdb to about 2017). By how much of the sample it makes up, this clone is medium-sized (0.01 to 0.1%). Its recognized antigen is unknown. Base qualities are not at hand, and no much larger clone is one base apart. Library prep was done by 5' RACE. TCRdb names Illumina MiSeq as the instrument used. Clonotypes were called again by TCRdb from the public reads via CATT, and duplicate nucleotide sequences were then merged into one entry. The sample table contains 2,000 to 2,500 delta-chain clones; only one count was recorded for 25% to 35% of them. Roughly 15% of the sample goes to the ten largest clones. Sequenced sample: either unsorted cells or a sorted T cell fraction (not recorded which). This sequence originates from a human donor in good health.

The CDR3 reads CSALTAQLFF. The nucleotide sequence is given as TGTAGTGCTTTGACAGCACAACTCTTCTTT. No V gene was called here, but the J gene is TRDJ2. The CDR3 holds 10 amino acids from the cysteine to the phenylalanine. Only CDR3 DNA remains: 30 bases, in frame from the first base.